This entry describes one T cell receptor (beta chain). V lost 2 bases, J lost 0 bases, and 4 bases stayed unmatched. In germline, CDR1 is MNHNS, CDR2 SASEGT. CDR3 length equals 16 residues. The assay was immunoSEQ multiplex PCR, and TCRdb's table has in-frame clones only and misses some. The sample consists of around 270,000 clones, 65% to 85% of them appearing once. This record belongs to a study of blood T cell repertoires in COVID-19. Study overall: Acute-phase and convalescent COVID-19 samples originated in the United States, Italy and Spain. PBMCs, B-cell-depleted T cells, or T cells were the source of the cDNA or gDNA that made up the material.

Material: peripheral blood. The rearrangement joins TRBV6-1 to TRBJ2-3, with TRBD1 identical over 8 bases. The receptor was isolated from a woman aged 40 to 49 who had recovered from COVID-19. The CDR3 sequence is CASSEHAGGSTDTQYF. The CDR3 DNA sequence: TGTGCCAGCAGTGAACATGCAGGGGGCAGCACAGATACGCAGTATTTT.